This T cell receptor (beta chain) was captured by sequencing in a study of spatial heterogeneity in lung cancer. Study details: Consistently, beta-chain sequences turned up in larger numbers than alpha-chain sequences did. For the average unique TCR and UMI combination, more than 8.5 occurrences appeared in raw reads. Notes on the study in general: Tumor TCRs that were ubiquitous and expanded showed up in blood more at resection than follow-up.

The sample's time point: blood at routine non-recurrence follow-up after resection. Frozen PBMC, nontumor lung or tumor provided whole RNA, which was sequenced unsorted. TCRdb analysed the 5' RACE reads with MiXCR anew, one entry per CDR3 protein. The sample consists of some 420 distinct CDR3 sequences, 25% to 30% of them appearing once. Note on this clonotype: Antigen unknown. Found in a library prepared for alpha chains, this beta chain is an off-target read, and its abundance has little meaning.

In germline, CDR1 is SGHAT, CDR2 FQDESV (reference sequence). V lost 0 bases and J 0 bases, leaving 15 bases between the germline ends. The CDR3 has 17 amino acids. The source material was PBMCs, sampled at follow-up. The receptor was derived from a male donor with early-stage non-small cell lung cancer. V gene TRBV11-1 combines with J gene TRBJ2-7; tentatively, D is TRBD1 (6 bases). The CDR3 reads CASSLADWTAPSYEQYF. The CDR3 DNA sequence: TGTGCCAGCAGCTTAGCCGACTGGACAGCCCCCTCCTACGAGCAGTACTTC.